One and the same sample provided the 32 T cell receptor beta chains below, sequenced in a study of T cell clonality in common variable immunodeficiency. Sequencing used immunoSEQ multiplex PCR; TCRdb keeps in-frame clones, though not all of them. The repertoire yields 30,000 to 40,000 clones, none seen only once; the top ten contain over 5%. Their antigens are not known. Findings and limits, study-wide: Common variable immunodeficiency TCR beta sequences reportedly had fewer deletions and N-nucleotide insertions.

Sequencing input: peripheral blood mononuclear cells. Receptors originate from a human donor with common variable immunodeficiency.

As to this clone: Sequencing ends 3 residues short of the CDR3 end; the germline J gene provides the rest. V and J are TRBV11-2 and TRBJ1-4, with TRBD1 matching over 7 bases. The V and J ends lost 5 bases and 4 bases, in that order; junction bases with no gene match: 4. The CDR3 totals 14 residues. Per germline, CDR1 SGHAT and CDR2 FQNNGV. CDR3 residues: CASSRTGVNEKLFF. CDR3 DNA, as far as it was read: TGTGCCAGCAGCCGCACAGGGGTTAATGAAAAA. Variable domain in full (rest from reference TRBV11-2 and TRBJ1-4): EAGVAQSPRYKIIEKRQSVAFWCNPISGHATLYWYQQILGQGPKLLIQFQNNGVVDDSQLPKDRFSAERLKGVDSTLKIQPAKLEDSAVYLCASSRTGVNEKLFFGSGTQLSVL.

Notes on this clone: Read sequence stops 3 residues before the CDR3 end, and the germline J gene provides the missing end. The chain links TRBV19 to TRBJ2-2; D perhaps matches TRBD2 (5 bases). Germline values: CDR1 LNHDA, CDR2 SQIVND (reference sequence). This CDR3 contains 15 residues. Trimming cost V 7 bases and J 5 bases, with 17 bases left between them. The sequenced part of the CDR3 DNA is TGTGCCAGTAAAGCCGCGGACGGGGAGACCGGGGAG. Its translation is CASKAADGETGE. The entire CDR3 sequence reads CASKAADGETGELFF.

This clone showed up just a few times. Read sequence stops 3 residues before the CDR3 end, and the germline J gene provides the missing end. Other DNA sequences within the sample encode an identical CDR3. This chain joins TRBV18 and TRBJ1-1; D perhaps matches TRBD1 (5 bases). Germline CDR1 and CDR2: KGHSH and LQKENI. The CDR3 totals 12 residues. Trimming shortened V by 4 bases and J by 6 bases, and 9 bases separated the two germline ends. The sequenced part of the CDR3 DNA is TGTGCCAGCTCACTCCAGGGCGCTGAA. Its translation is CASSLQGAE. From start to end, the CDR3 is CASSLQGAEAFF.

As to this clone: The read finishes 3 residues shy of the CDR3 end, and the germline J gene is used to complete it. The chain is built from TRBV6-2 or TRBV6-3 and TRBJ2-1; 9 nucleotides line up with TRBD1. The CDR3 contains 16 residues. The germline V gene encodes CDR1 MNHEY and CDR2 SVGEGT. Losses at the gene ends were 0 bases for V and 3 bases for J; bases not matched to a gene: 3. The CDR3 protein is CASSYSGQGVYNEQFF. The sequenced part of the CDR3 DNA is TGTGCCAGCAGTTACTCGGGACAGGGCGTCTACAATGAG.

This clone has a count of ten or more. The CDR3 region is CAWSLTGTSGGAGDTQYF. The part of the CDR3 DNA that was read is TGTGCCTGGAGTCTGACCGGGACTAGCGGGGGGGCAGGAGATACG. The chain uses TRBV30 and TRBJ2-3, with 16 bases that match TRBD2. The read terminates 3 residues before the CDR3 end, so the remaining end is supplied by the germline J gene. The germline V gene has CDR1 GTSNPN and CDR2 SVGIG (reference sequence). Trimming at V came to 2 bases and at J to 5 bases, leaving 10 bases not matched to a gene. This CDR3 has 18 amino acids.

As for this clone: Coverage ceases 3 residues before the CDR3 finishes, and the germline J gene fills in the end. The chain couples TRBV30 to TRBJ2-2; 7 nucleotides agree with TRBD2. With 0 bases clipped from V and 4 bases from J, the junction kept 11 bases outside the gene matches. Germline assignment: CDR1 GTSNPN and CDR2 SVGIG (reference sequence). CDR3 length equals 17 residues. CDR3 residues: CAWSVKLASGITGELFF. The CDR3 DNA, read in part, is TGTGCCTGGAGTGTAAAGCTAGCTAGCGGTATCACCGGGGAG.

With respect to this clone: The read terminates 3 residues ahead of where the CDR3 ends, so the germline J gene completes it. The chain employs TRBV7-9 and TRBJ1-6; D is unclear. CDR1 is SEHNR and CDR2 is FQNEAQ in the germline V gene (reference sequence). This CDR3 has 14 amino acids. V gave up 5 bases and J gave up 9 bases, with 14 bases separating them. The CDR3 sequence is CASSPVQSGSPLHF. Incomplete CDR3 DNA: TGTGCCAGCAGCCCTGTACAGAGTGGTTCACCC.

Comment on this clone: From the germline J gene comes the end of the CDR3, since the read stops 3 residues before it. V gene TRBV2 combines with J gene TRBJ1-1; tentatively, D is TRBD1 (6 bases). V lost 4 bases, J lost 1 base, and 10 bases lay in between. The CDR3 runs to 14 residues. In germline, CDR1 is SNHLY, CDR2 FYNNEI. The CDR3 loop reads CASSAGTSNTEAFF. The CDR3 DNA, read in part, is TGTGCCAGCAGTGCCGGGACATCGAACACTGAA.

By sample fraction, this clone is medium-sized. The read ends 3 residues shy of where the CDR3 ends; the end is completed using the germline J gene. This same CDR3 is encoded by further DNA sequences in the sample. This chain joins TRBV5-1 and TRBJ2-5; D possibly corresponds to TRBD2 (5 bases). Trimming pared 0 bases from V and 2 bases from J, leaving 5 bases between. There are 13 residues in the CDR3. Germline loops: CDR1 SGHRS, CDR2 YFSETQ. This CDR3 reads CASSLGLQETQYF. The sequenced part of the CDR3 DNA is TGCGCCAGCAGCTTGGGACTACAAGAGACC.

Worth noting for this clone: The sequenced fragment ends 3 residues before the CDR3 boundary, so the rest is inferred from the germline J gene. The genes are TRBV19 and TRBJ2-7, with 11 bases identical to TRBD1. There are 14 residues in the CDR3. Unmatched junction bases numbered 5, after V lost 7 bases and J lost 3 bases. The germline V gene encodes CDR1 LNHDA and CDR2 SQIVND (reference sequence). Here the CDR3 reads CASMGGTGGYEQYF. Partial CDR3 DNA: TGTGCCAGTATGGGGGGGACAGGGGGCTACGAG. The full variable domain, with the rest looked up from reference TRBV19 and TRBJ2-7, is DGGITQSPKYLFRKEGQNVTLSCEQNLNHDAMYWYRQDPGQGLRLIYYSQIVNDFQKGDIAEGYSVSREKKESFPLTVTSAQKNPTAFYLCASMGGTGGYEQYFGPGTRLTVT.

This clone was observed many times. The read comes to an end 3 residues before the CDR3 does, leaving the germline J gene to fill in the end. The V call is TRBV29-1, the J call TRBJ1-4; TRBD1 is a possible D gene (5 bases). CDR1 SQVTM and CDR2 ANQGSEA come from the germline V gene. This CDR3 has 13 amino acids. The ends were cut back, 5 bases at V and 8 bases at J, with 15 bases in the middle. CDR3 residues: CSVTAGLNEKLFF. Partial CDR3 DNA: TGCAGCGTTACGGCAGGGCTAAACGAAAAA.

Concerning this clone: Coverage ceases 3 residues before the CDR3 finishes, and the germline J gene fills in the end. This rearrangement joins TRBV30 to TRBJ1-6, with D possibly matching TRBD1 (6 bases). The CDR3 sequence is 13 residues long. V lost 2 bases and J 7 bases, leaving 9 bases between the germline ends. CDR1 is GTSNPN and CDR2 is SVGIG in the germline V gene (reference sequence). The CDR3 bases that were read are TGTGCCTGGAGTCAGGGGACAAATTCACCC. This sequence encodes CAWSQGTNSP. In full, the CDR3 reads CAWSQGTNSPLHF.

In regard to this clone: The read falls 3 residues short of the CDR3 end, and the missing part is taken from the germline J gene. The chain recombines TRBV19 with TRBJ1-1; the D gene is possibly TRBD1 (6 bases). There are 15 residues in the CDR3. Looked up from germline, CDR1 is LNHDA and CDR2 is SQIVND (reference sequence). Trimming shortened V by 6 bases and J by 5 bases, and 19 bases separated the two germline ends. The sequenced part of the CDR3 DNA is TGTGCCAGTAGCCCCTATTCCCAGGGGCTGACTGAA. This codes for CASSPYSQGLTE. The CDR3, in full, reads CASSPYSQGLTEAFF.

In regard to this clone: The CDR3 extends 3 residues past the end of the read, so its final part is completed from the germline J gene. The chain recombines TRBV20-1 with TRBJ2-3; 10 nucleotides line up with TRBD2. V dropped 2 bases and J dropped 4; count of bases not matched to a gene: 6. This CDR3 contains 15 residues. In germline, CDR1 is DFQATT, CDR2 SNEGSKA (reference sequence). The part of the CDR3 DNA that was read is TGCAGTGCTAGATCGGGTAGCGGGGGGCCAGATACG. Its translation is CSARSGSGGPDT. The entire CDR3 sequence reads CSARSGSGGPDTQYF.

This clone was detected many times. Read data end 3 residues before the CDR3 end; the end is taken from the germline J gene. V usage is TRBV2 and J usage is TRBJ1-1; 8 positions agree with TRBD1. The V segment lost 7 bases and the J segment 7 bases; nucleotides outside the gene matches: 11. This CDR3 contains 14 residues. CDR1 is SNHLY, CDR2 FYNNEI, per germline. The CDR3 here is CASTPQGARGEAFF. The sequenced CDR3 bases are TGTGCCAGCACCCCCCAGGGGGCGCGGGGTGAA.

This clone was counted many times. Read sequence stops 3 residues before the CDR3 end, and the germline J gene provides the missing end. The V gene is TRBV3-1 (or the pseudogene TRBV3-2), the J gene TRBJ2-2; D is perhaps TRBD1 (5 bases). Trimming cost V 7 bases and J 4 bases, with 13 bases left between them. The CDR3 loop spans 14 amino acids. Germline V lookup: CDR1 LGHDT, CDR2 YNNKEL (reference sequence). The part of the CDR3 DNA that was read is TGTGCCAGCACCCTTAGTGGGGCCACCGGGGAG. Its protein is CASTLSGATGE. In full, the CDR3 reads CASTLSGATGELFF.

This clone showed up just a few times. Read sequence stops 3 residues before the CDR3 end, and the germline J gene provides the missing end. V is TRBV19 and J is TRBJ1-2, with 7 bases aligning to TRBD1. This CDR3 spans 15 amino acids. Germline CDR1 reads LNHDA; CDR2 reads SQIVND (reference sequence). Losses at the gene ends were 3 bases for V and 4 bases for J; bases not matched to a gene: 8. The CDR3 bases that were read are TGTGCCAGTAGTATCGGGGACAGCTCGGGCTATGGC. Translating gives CASSIGDSSGYG. The CDR3, in full, reads CASSIGDSSGYGYTF. The full variable domain, with the rest looked up from reference TRBV19 and TRBJ1-2, is DGGITQSPKYLFRKEGQNVTLSCEQNLNHDAMYWYRQDPGQGLRLIYYSQIVNDFQKGDIAEGYSVSREKKESFPLTVTSAQKNPTAFYLCASSIGDSSGYGYTFGSGTRLTVV.

Regarding this clone: The read is 3 residues too short to cover the CDR3 end, so that end is filled in from the germline J gene. The J gene is TRBJ2-7, the V gene TRBV2, with a tentative D call TRBD2 (6 bases). The CDR3 is 15 amino acids. Looked up from germline, CDR1 is SNHLY and CDR2 is FYNNEI. V shed 5 bases and J shed 2 bases, with 16 bases lying between them. Partial CDR3 DNA: TGTGCCAGCAGTCAGACGGGACTGTCAACCTACGAG. Encoded protein: CASSQTGLSTYE. The whole CDR3 reads CASSQTGLSTYEQYF.

Regarding this clone: The missing CDR3 end, 3 residues past where the read stops, is filled in from the germline J gene. The J gene is TRBJ1-1, the V gene TRBV7-2; TRBD1 might be the D (5 bases). This CDR3 region has 13 residues. The germline gives CDR1 SGHTA, CDR2 FQGNSA. V gave up 8 bases and J gave up 0 bases, with 10 bases separating them. The CDR3 DNA, read in part, is TGTGCCAGCCGGCGACAGCTGAACACTGAA. Its translation is CASRRQLNTE. The entire CDR3 protein reads CASRRQLNTEAFF.

This clone was seen a handful of times. The CDR3 extends 3 residues past the end of the read, so its final part is completed from the germline J gene. The chain has TRBV11-2 and TRBJ2-2, with D possibly being TRBD1 (6 bases). Per germline, CDR1 SGHAT and CDR2 FQNNGV. The CDR3 sequence is 15 residues long. V was clipped by 5 bases and J by 5 bases, with 15 bases between them. The CDR3 loop is CASSQQGPLTGELFF. CDR3 DNA, as far as it was read: TGTGCCAGCAGCCAACAGGGTCCACTAACCGGGGAG.

This clone was picked up a small number of times. From the germline J gene comes the end of the CDR3, since the read stops 3 residues before it. This chain links TRBV7-9 with TRBJ1-4, with D possibly matching TRBD1 (6 bases). CDR1 and CDR2 from the germline V gene are SEHNR and FQNEAQ (reference sequence). The CDR3 is made up of 15 amino acids. V lost 3 bases, J lost 4 bases, and 12 bases lay in between. CDR3 region: CASSLMGRGNEKLFF. The DNA read from the CDR3 is TGTGCCAGCAGCTTGATGGGCAGGGGTAATGAAAAA.

This clone was observed a handful of times. The CDR3 end falls 3 residues outside the read, so it is completed with the germline J gene. The chain has TRBV2 and TRBJ1-5; D might be TRBD1 (6 bases). Germline V gene data show CDR1 as SNHLY and CDR2 as FYNNEI. The CDR3 spans 14 residues. Deletions cut 5 bases from V and 7 bases from J, with 15 bases between. This CDR3 is CASSLQGREQPQHF. CDR3 DNA, as far as it was read: TGTGCCAGCAGTCTACAGGGAAGGGAGCAGCCC.

This clone was counted ten times or more. The DNA ends 3 residues before the CDR3 does, and the rest of the CDR3 is filled in from the germline J gene. The chain has TRBV7-3 and TRBJ2-3, with D maybe TRBD1 (6 bases). CDR1 is SGHTA, CDR2 FQGTGA, per germline. The CDR3 spans 13 residues. V gave up 5 bases and J gave up 6 bases, with 12 bases separating them. Here the CDR3 reads CASSHRDRDTQYF. The CDR3 bases that were read are TGTGCCAGCAGCCACCGAGACAGGGATACG.

Points on this clone: The read ends 3 residues early relative to the CDR3; the germline J gene fills the gap. The chain employs TRBV18 and TRBJ1-1; a weak D match, TRBD1 (5 bases). The length of the CDR3 is 14 residues. The germline V gene encodes CDR1 KGHSH and CDR2 LQKENI. The part of the CDR3 DNA that was read is TGTGCCAGCTCGCAGGATGCCGCAGGGTTTGGA. This encodes CASSQDAAGFG. The complete CDR3 protein is CASSQDAAGFGAFF.

This clone was recorded many times. The read ends 3 residues shy of where the CDR3 ends; the end is completed using the germline J gene. The chain has TRBV2 and TRBJ1-1, with TRBD1 identical over 7 bases. The CDR3 is made up of 15 amino acids. J gave up 1 base and V 0 bases, and 2 bases lay outside the gene matches. From germline, CDR1 is SNHLY and CDR2 FYNNEI. CDR3 sequence reads: CASSEAGQRNTEAFF. The covered CDR3 bases are TGTGCCAGCAGTGAAGCGGGACAGAGGAACACTGAA.

This clone was recorded many times. With the read ending 3 residues before the CDR3 end, the germline J gene is used to fill in that end. This chain links TRBV20-1 with TRBJ1-3; 7 bases line up with TRBD1. The J segment lost 4 bases and the V segment lost 0 bases, leaving 6 bases of the junction unmatched. Germline loops: CDR1 DFQATT, CDR2 SNEGSKA (reference sequence). The CDR3 consists of 15 residues. The sequenced CDR3 bases are TGCAGTGCTAGAGAGGGGGGACAGAGAGGAAACACC. Translation gives CSAREGGQRGNT. The CDR3, in full, reads CSAREGGQRGNTIYF.

The sequenced part of the CDR3 DNA is TGTGCCAGCAGCTTATCAGGTTATAAA. It translates to CASSLSGYK. From start to end, the CDR3 is CASSLSGYKLFF. V and J are TRBV7-2 and TRBJ1-4; D ambiguous. The CDR3 is cut off 3 residues early in the read; its end comes from the germline J gene. The CDR3 contains 12 residues. The germline V gene has CDR1 SGHTA and CDR2 FQGNSA.

At least ten counts were recorded for this clone. Read data end 3 residues before the CDR3 end; the end is taken from the germline J gene. The chain has TRBV30 and TRBJ2-6; the D gene is possibly TRBD1 (6 bases). The CDR3 is 15 residues long. Germline loops: CDR1 GTSNPN, CDR2 SVGIG (reference sequence). Between the trimmed V and J ends, which lost 5 bases and 0 bases, there was a span of 11 bases. The sequenced CDR3 bases are TGTGCCTGGGGGGGCGGACACTCTGGGGCCAACGTC. This translates into CAWGGGHSGANV. The whole CDR3 reads CAWGGGHSGANVLTF.

The sample holds many counts of this clone. Sequencing ends 3 residues short of the CDR3 end; the germline J gene provides the rest. The genes are TRBV2 and TRBJ1-6; D is perhaps TRBD1 (5 bases). V was pared by 8 bases and J by 9 bases, with 11 bases between. Germline V gene lookup returns CDR1 SNHLY and CDR2 FYNNEI. CDR3 length equals 12 residues. The part of the CDR3 DNA that was read is TGTGCCAGCGGGAGACAGACTTCACCC. The encoded protein is CASGRQTSP. The CDR3 in its entirety is CASGRQTSPLHF.

This clone has just a few counts. From the germline J gene comes the end of the CDR3, since the read stops 3 residues before it. The chain joins TRBV2 to TRBJ2-5; 10 bases are a match to TRBD2. CDR3 length: 15 residues. Germline V gene data show CDR1 as SNHLY and CDR2 as FYNNEI. V lost 4 bases, J lost 5 bases, and 7 bases stayed unmatched. The CDR3: CASSGGLASQETQYF. The DNA read from the CDR3 is TGTGCCAGCAGTGGGGGACTAGCGTCACAGGAGACC.

In the case of this clone: The read falls 3 residues short of the CDR3 end, and the missing part is taken from the germline J gene. The chain joins TRBV6-1 to TRBJ2-1, with 7 bases matching TRBD1. Germline V lookup: CDR1 MNHNS, CDR2 SASEGT. V lost 4 bases, J lost 8 bases, and 14 bases stayed unmatched. The CDR3 totals 16 residues. CDR3 in amino acids: CASSGTGALGTDEQFF. CDR3 DNA, as far as it was read: TGTGCCAGCAGTGGAACAGGGGCACTAGGGACCGATGAG.

A few counts support this clone. The read falls 3 residues short of the CDR3 end, and the missing part is taken from the germline J gene. The V call is TRBV30, the J call TRBJ1-2, with D perhaps TRBD1 (6 bases). There are 13 residues in the CDR3. CDR1 is GTSNPN, CDR2 SVGIG, per germline (reference sequence). V was cut by 2 bases and J by 6 bases, with 13 bases left in between. The CDR3 here is CAWSKQGRDGYTF. The sequenced part of the CDR3 DNA is TGTGCCTGGAGTAAACAGGGAAGGGATGGC.